The present TCR beta chain was sequenced within a study of blood T cell repertoires in COVID-19. On the study more broadly: There were acute and convalescent COVID-19 samples, and they came from the United States, Italy and Spain. T cells, B-cell-depleted T cells, or PBMCs provided the cDNA or gDNA that served as material.

As originally analysed: Quantification of nucleated cells was approximated via reference gene primer amplification. Clones were read by immunoSEQ multiplex PCR, and TCRdb kept only the in-frame ones, dropping some. D and trimming were read from the DNA, whereas the V and J calls and clone size are those reported in that table. The sample lists about 72,000 clones, around 80% seen once, with under 20% in the top ten. The germline gives CDR1 SGHNT, CDR2 YYREEE (reference sequence). Trimming removed 1 base from V and 7 bases from J, with 14 bases in between. This CDR3 has 14 residues. The sequence came from a human donor in a cohort sampled during active COVID-19. Input material: peripheral blood. J is TRBJ1-1 and V is TRBV5-4; a weak D match, TRBD1 (5 bases). The CDR3 loop reads CASSLQGRVGEAFF. The CDR3 DNA follows: TGTGCCAGCAGCTTGCAGGGCAGGGTGGGTGAAGCTTTCTTT.